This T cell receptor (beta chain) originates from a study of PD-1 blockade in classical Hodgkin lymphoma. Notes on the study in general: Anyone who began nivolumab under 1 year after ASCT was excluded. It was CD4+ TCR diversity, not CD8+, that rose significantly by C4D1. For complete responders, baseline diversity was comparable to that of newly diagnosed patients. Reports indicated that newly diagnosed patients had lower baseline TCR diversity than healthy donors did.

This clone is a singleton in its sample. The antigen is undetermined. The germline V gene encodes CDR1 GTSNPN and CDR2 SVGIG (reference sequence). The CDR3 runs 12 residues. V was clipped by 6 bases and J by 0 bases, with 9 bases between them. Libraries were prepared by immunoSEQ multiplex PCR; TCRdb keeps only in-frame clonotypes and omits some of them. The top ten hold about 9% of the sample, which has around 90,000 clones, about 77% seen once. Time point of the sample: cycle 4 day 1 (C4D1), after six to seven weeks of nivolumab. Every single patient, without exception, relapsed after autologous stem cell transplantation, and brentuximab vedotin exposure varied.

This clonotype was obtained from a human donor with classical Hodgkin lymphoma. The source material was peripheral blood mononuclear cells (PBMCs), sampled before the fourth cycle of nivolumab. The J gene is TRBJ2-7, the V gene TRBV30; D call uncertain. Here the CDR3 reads CACSGFSYEQYF. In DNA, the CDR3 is TGTGCCTGTTCCGGATTCTCCTACGAGCAGTACTTC. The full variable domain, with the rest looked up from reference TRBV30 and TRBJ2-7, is SQTIHQWPATLVQPVGSPLSLECTVEGTSNPNLYWYRQAAGRGLQLLFYSVGIGQISSEVPQNLSASRPQDRQFILSSKKLLLSDSGFYLCACSGFSYEQYFGPGTRLTVT.